The rows below give T cell receptor beta chains drawn from one sample of a study of shared clonotypes between healthy human individuals. Assay used: immunoSEQ multiplex PCR; TCRdb lists only in-frame clones, some missing. The sample lists millions of clones, 85% to 95% occurring once. Specimen: naive CD4+ T cells sorted from blood. The source is a man aged 18 to 30 in good health. CDR3s include the opening cysteine and the closing phenylalanine or tryptophan. Each record gives: CDR3 DNA, CDR3 protein, J gene, clone size, D gene, V gene. D genes are given only for firm matches. The size entry is marked missing in some rows and otherwise reads once, few, many or a size class.

DNA: TGTGCCAGCAGCTTACGCACTGAAGCTTTCTTT
CDR3: CASSLRTEAFF
J: TRBJ1-1
size: -
D: -
V: TRBV7-9

DNA: TGTGCCAGCAGCCCTGCAGGGTCCCAGAACATTCAGTACTTC
CDR3: CASSPAGSQNIQYF
J: TRBJ2-4
size: -
D: -
V: TRBV4-2

DNA: TGTGCCAGCAGCTTGGCCGGGACTGTCTCTAGCACAGATACGCAGTATTTT
CDR3: CASSLAGTVSSTDTQYF
J: TRBJ2-3
size: -
D: -
V: TRBV5-4

DNA: TGTGCCAGTAGTATAGACGGGACAGGGGAGAGGAGTTCACCCCTCCACTTT
CDR3: CASSIDGTGERSSPLHF
J: TRBJ1-6
size: -
D: TRBD1
V: TRBV19

DNA: TGTGCCAGCAGCTTGGCTAGCGGGGGTGGAAGCTCCTACGAGCAGTACTTC
CDR3: CASSLASGGGSSYEQYF
J: TRBJ2-7
size: -
D: TRBD2
V: TRBV5-4

DNA: TGCGCCAGCAGCCAAGTTGCTAGGAGCAATCAGCCCCAGCATTTT
CDR3: CASSQVARSNQPQHF
J: TRBJ1-5
size: -
D: -
V: TRBV4-1

DNA: TGTGCCAGCAGCTTTATGTCGAGCACCGGGGAGCTGTTTTTT
CDR3: CASSFMSSTGELFF
J: TRBJ2-2
size: -
D: -
V: TRBV11-2

DNA: TGTGCCAGCAGTGGAACCGGACAGGTCCCCCCATTCTATGGCTACACCTTC
CDR3: CASSGTGQVPPFYGYTF
J: TRBJ1-2
size: -
D: TRBD1
V: TRBV6-1

DNA: TGTGCCACCAGCAGAGGAAGGGGACAGGGAAAGGCTTTTTACTCCACCTTC
CDR3: CATSRGRGQGKAFYSTF
J: TRBJ1-2
size: once
D: TRBD1
V: TRBV15

DNA: TGTGCCAGCAGTGGGACAGGGGGTTTGGGTCAGCCCCAGCATTTT
CDR3: CASSGTGGLGQPQHF
J: TRBJ1-5
size: -
D: TRBD1
V: TRBV28

DNA: TGCAGCGTTGAAAACCCGGCTCGGGGGGGCACTGAAGCTTTCTTT
CDR3: CSVENPARGGTEAFF
J: TRBJ1-1
size: -
D: -
V: TRBV29-1

DNA: TGTGCCAGCAGTTACTTCCAGGGGTCTCAAGCTTTCTTT
CDR3: CASSYFQGSQAFF
J: TRBJ1-1
size: -
D: -
V: TRBV6-5

DNA: TGTGCCAGCTCACCGCCTAACAGGGGCCTCTCCTACGAGCAGTACTTC
CDR3: CASSPPNRGLSYEQYF
J: TRBJ2-7
size: -
D: TRBD1
V: TRBV18

DNA: TGTGCCATCAACGGGGGCGACACAGATACGCAGTATTTT
CDR3: CAINGGDTDTQYF
J: TRBJ2-3
size: -
D: -
V: TRBV10-3

DNA: TGTGCCAGCGCGGGAGGTCCGAATGAAAAACTGTTTTTT
CDR3: CASAGGPNEKLFF
J: TRBJ1-4
size: -
D: -
V: TRBV2

DNA: TGTGCCAGAAGCACAACGACGGATATAGGTCAGCCCCAGCATTTT
CDR3: CARSTTTDIGQPQHF
J: TRBJ1-5
size: -
D: -
V: TRBV7-5

DNA: TGTGCCAGCAGACAGGGGGCTTTGGATAACTATGGCTACACCTTC
CDR3: CASRQGALDNYGYTF
J: TRBJ1-2
size: -
D: TRBD1
V: TRBV19